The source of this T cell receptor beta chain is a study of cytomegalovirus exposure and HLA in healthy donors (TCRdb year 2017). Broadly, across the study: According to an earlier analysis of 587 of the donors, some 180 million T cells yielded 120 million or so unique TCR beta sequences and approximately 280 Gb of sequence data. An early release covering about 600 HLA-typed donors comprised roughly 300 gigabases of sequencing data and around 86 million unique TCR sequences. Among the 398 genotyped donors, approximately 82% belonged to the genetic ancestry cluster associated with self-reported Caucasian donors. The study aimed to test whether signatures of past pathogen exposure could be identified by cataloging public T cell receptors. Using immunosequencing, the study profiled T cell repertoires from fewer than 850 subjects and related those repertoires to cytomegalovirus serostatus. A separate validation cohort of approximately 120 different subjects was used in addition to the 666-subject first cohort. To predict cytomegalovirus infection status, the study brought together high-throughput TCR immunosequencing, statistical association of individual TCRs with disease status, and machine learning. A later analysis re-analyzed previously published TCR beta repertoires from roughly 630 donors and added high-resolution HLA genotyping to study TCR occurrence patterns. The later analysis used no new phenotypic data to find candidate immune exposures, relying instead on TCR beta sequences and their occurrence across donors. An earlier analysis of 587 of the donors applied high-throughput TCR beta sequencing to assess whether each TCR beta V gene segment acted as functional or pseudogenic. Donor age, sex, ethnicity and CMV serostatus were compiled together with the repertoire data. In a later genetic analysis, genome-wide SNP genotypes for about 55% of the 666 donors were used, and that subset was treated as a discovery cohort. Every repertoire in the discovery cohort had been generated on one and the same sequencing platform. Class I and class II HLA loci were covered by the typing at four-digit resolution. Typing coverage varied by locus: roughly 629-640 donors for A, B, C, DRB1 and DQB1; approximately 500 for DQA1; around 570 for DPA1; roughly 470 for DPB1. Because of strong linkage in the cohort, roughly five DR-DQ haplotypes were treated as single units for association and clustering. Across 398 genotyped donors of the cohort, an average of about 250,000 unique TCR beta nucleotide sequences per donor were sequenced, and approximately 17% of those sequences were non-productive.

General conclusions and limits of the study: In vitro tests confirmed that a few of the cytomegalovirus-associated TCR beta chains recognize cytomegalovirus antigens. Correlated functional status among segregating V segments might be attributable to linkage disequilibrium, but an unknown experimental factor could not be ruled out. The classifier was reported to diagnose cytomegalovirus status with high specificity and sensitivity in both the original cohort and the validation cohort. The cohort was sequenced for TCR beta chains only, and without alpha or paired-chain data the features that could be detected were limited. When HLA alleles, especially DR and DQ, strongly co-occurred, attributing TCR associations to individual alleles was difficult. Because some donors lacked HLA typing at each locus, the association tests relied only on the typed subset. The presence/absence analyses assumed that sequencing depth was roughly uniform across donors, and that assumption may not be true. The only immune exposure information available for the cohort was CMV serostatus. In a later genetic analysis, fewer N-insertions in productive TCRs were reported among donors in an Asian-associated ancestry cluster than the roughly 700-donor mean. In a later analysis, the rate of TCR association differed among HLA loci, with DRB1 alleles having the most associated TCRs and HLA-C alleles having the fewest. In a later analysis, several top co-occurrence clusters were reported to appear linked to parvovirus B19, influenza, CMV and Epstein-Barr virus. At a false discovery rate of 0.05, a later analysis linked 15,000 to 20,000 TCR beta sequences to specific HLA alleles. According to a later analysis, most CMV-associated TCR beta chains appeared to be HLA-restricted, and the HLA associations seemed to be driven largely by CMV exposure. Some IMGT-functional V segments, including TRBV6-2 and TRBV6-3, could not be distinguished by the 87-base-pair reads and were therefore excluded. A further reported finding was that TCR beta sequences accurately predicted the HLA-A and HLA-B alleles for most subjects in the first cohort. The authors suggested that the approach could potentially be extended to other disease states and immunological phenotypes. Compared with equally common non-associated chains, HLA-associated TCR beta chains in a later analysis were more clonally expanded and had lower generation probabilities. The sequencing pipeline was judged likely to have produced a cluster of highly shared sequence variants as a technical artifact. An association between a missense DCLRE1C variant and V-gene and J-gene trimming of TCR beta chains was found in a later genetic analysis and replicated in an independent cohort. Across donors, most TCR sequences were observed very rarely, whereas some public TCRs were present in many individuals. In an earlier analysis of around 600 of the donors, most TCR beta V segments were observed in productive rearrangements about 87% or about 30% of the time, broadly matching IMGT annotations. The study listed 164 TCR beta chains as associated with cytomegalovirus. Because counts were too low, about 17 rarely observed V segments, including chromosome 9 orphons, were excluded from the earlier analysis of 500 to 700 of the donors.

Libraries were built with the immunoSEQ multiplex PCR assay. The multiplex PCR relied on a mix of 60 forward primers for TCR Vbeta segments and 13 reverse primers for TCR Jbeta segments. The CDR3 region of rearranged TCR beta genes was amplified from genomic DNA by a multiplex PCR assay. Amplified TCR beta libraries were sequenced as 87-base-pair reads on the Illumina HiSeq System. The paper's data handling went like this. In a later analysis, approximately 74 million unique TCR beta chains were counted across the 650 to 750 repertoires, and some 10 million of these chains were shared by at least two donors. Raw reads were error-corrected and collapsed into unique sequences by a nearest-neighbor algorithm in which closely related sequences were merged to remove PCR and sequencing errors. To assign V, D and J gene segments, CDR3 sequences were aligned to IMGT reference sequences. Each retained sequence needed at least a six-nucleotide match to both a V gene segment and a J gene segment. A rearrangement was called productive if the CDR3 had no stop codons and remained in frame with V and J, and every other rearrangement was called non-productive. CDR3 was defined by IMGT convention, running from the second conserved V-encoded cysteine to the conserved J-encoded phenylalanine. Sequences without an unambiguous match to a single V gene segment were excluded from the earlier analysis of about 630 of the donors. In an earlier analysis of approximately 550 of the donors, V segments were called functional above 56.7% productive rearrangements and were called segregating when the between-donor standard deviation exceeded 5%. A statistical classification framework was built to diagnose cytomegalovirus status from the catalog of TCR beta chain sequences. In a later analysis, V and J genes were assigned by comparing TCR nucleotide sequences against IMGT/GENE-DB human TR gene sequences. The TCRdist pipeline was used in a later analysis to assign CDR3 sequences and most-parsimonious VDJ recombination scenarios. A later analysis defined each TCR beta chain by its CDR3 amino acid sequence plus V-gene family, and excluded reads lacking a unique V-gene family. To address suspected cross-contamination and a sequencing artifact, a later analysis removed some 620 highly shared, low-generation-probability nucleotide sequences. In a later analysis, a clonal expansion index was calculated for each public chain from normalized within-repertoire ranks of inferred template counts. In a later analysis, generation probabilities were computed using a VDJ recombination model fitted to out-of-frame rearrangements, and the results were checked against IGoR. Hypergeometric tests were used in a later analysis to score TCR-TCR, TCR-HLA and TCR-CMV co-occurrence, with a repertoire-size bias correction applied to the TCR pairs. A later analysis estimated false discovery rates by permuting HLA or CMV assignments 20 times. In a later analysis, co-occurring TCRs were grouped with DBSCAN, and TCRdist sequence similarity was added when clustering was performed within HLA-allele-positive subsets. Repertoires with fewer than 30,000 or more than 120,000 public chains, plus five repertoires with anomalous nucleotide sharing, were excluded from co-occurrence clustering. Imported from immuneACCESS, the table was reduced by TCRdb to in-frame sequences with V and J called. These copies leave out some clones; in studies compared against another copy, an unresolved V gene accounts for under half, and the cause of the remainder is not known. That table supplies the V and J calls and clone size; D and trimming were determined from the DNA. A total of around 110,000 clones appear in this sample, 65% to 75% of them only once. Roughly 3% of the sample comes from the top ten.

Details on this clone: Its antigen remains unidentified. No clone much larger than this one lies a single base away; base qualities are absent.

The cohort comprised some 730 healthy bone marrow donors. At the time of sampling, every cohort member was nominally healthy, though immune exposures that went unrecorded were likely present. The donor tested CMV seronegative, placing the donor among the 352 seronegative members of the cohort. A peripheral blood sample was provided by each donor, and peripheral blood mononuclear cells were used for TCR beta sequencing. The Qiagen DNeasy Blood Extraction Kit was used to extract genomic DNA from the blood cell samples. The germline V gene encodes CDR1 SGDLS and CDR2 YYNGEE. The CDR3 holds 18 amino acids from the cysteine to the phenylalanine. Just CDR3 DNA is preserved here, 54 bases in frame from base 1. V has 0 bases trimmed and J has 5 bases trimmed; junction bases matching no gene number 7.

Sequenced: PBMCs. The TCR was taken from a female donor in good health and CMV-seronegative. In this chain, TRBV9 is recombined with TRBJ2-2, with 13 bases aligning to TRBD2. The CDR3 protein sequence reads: CASSVAPLAGGLTGELFF. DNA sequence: TGTGCCAGCAGCGTAGCCCCACTAGCGGGAGGGCTGACCGGGGAGCTGTTTTTT.